This T cell receptor beta chain appears in the sequencing data of a study of cytomegalovirus exposure and HLA in healthy donors. Notes on the study in general: The study put 150 or so TCR beta chains on its list as cytomegalovirus-associated. The tendency of first-cohort TCR clusters to co-occur in the 90 to 150 validation repertoires was the finding of a later analysis.

Libraries were prepared by immunoSEQ multiplex PCR; TCRdb keeps only in-frame clonotypes and omits some of them. The repertoire holds about 220,000 clones, with approximately 83% as singletons. Between the trimmed V and J ends, which lost 4 bases and 0 bases, there was a span of 9 bases. This CDR3 has 14 amino acids. Germline lookup yields CDR1 SGHRS and CDR2 YFSETQ. On this clone: What it binds is unknown.

The sample comprised PBMCs. This TCR was recovered from a woman between 25 and 40 years old in good health and CMV-seropositive. The chain combines TRBV5-1 with TRBJ2-3; D is unresolved. CDR3 residues: CASSTTLSTDTQYF. CDR3 DNA sequence: TGCGCCAGCAGCACGACGTTGAGCACAGATACGCAGTATTTT.